This T cell receptor (beta chain) was identified in a study of cytotoxic CD8 clonotypes in ibrutinib-treated CLL. Study-level results: Researchers report that baseline clonality outpaced age-matched healthy donors and tracked circulating CD8+ T-cell counts.

Germline CDR1 MDHEN, CDR2 SYDVKM. V was pared by 1 base and J by 8 bases, with 14 bases between. This CDR3 has 14 amino acids. With regard to this clone: No antigen is known for it.

The table came from immunoSEQ multiplex PCR; TCRdb's copy has only in-frame clones and leaves some out. The table includes over 140,000 clones, 80% detected once. The material was PBMCs, obtained after 36 months of ibrutinib treatment. The TCR originated in a human donor with chronic lymphocytic leukemia. The chain links TRBV28 to TRBJ1-2; D ambiguous. The chain's CDR3 is CASSLFRRGEGYTF. The CDR3 DNA is TGTGCCAGCAGTTTATTTAGGCGGGGAGAGGGCTACACCTTC.